The 14 T cell receptor beta chains in this list originate from one sample, sequenced in a study of human T cells and chemical hapten exposure. Time point defined: patch test 1, 2 weeks after DPC sensitization. Treatment reported: therapeutic diphenylcyclopropenone sensitization with weekly scalp DPC. TCRdb redid the calling of the RACE reads with MiXCR, one entry per CDR3 protein. The table shows 90,000 or so distinct CDR3 sequences, with roughly a tenth occurring only once. This specimen consisted of whole blood, obtained in connection with sensitization to the hapten diphenylcyclopropenone (DPC). These receptors all come from a middle-aged man with alopecia areata. Some clones in this sample may be carry-over from other donors' samples.

The chain recombines TRBV6-9 with TRBJ2-3, with TRBD2 identical over 8 bases. The J segment lost 0 bases and the V segment lost 7 bases, leaving 3 bases of the junction unmatched. This CDR3 spans 14 amino acids. Germline V gives CDR1 MNHGY, CDR2 SVAAGI. Here the CDR3 DNA reads TGTGCCAGCAAAGTAGCGGGAAGCACAGATACGCAGTATTTT. This encodes CASKVAGSTDTQYF.

The chain has TRBV6-2 or TRBV6-3 and TRBJ2-1; a possible D gene is TRBD2 (6 bases). CDR1 and CDR2 from the germline V gene are MNHEY and SVGEGT. This CDR3 contains 15 residues. V dropped 0 bases and J dropped 5 bases, with 11 bases sitting between them. The CDR3 DNA follows: TGTGCCAGCAGTTACTCCGGGAGTCGGGACAATGAGCAGTTCTTC. It encodes CASSYSGSRDNEQFF.

Regarding this clonotype: This may arise from a read error, as a much more abundant clone is one base away. This rearrangement joins TRBV19 to TRBJ2-7; D may be TRBD1 or TRBD2 (5 bases each). The CDR3 has 15 amino acids. Germline V gene data show CDR1 as LNHDA and CDR2 as SQIVND (reference sequence). CDR3 sequence (DNA): TGTGCCAGTAGTACTTACCGGGACGGACCCTACGAGCAGTGCTTC. Residues: CASSTYRDGPYEQCF.

A few counts support this clonotype. The V call is TRBV11-1, the J call TRBJ2-1; D is ambiguous. CDR1 SGHAT and CDR2 FQDESV come from the germline V gene (reference sequence). The CDR3 sequence is 12 residues long. V gave up 5 bases and J gave up 2 bases, with 4 bases separating them. DNA for the CDR3: TGTGCCAGCAGCCCCCCCTACAATGAGCAGTTCTTC. It is translated as CASSPPYNEQFF. Drawing the rest from reference TRBV11-1 and TRBJ2-1, the complete variable domain is EAEVAQSPRYKITEKSQAVAFWCDPISGHATLYWYRQILGQGPELLVQFQDESVVDDSQLPKDRFSAERLKGVDSTLKIQPAELGDSAMYLCASSPPYNEQFFGPGTRLTVL.

The chain links TRBV4-3 to TRBJ2-6, with 8 bases fitting TRBD1. V lost 4 bases and J lost 4; bases outside the gene matches: 18. Germline V CDR1 and CDR2: LGHNA, YSLEER. The CDR3 is made up of 20 amino acids. CDR3 residues: CASSRQAAQGVLDGANVLTF. In DNA form, the CDR3 reads TGCGCCAGCAGCCGACAAGCTGCACAGGGGGTCCTGGACGGGGCCAACGTCCTGACTTTC.

The J gene is TRBJ2-3, the V gene TRBV10-3, with TRBD2 identical over 7 bases. The germline CDR1 and CDR2 sequences are ENHRY and SYGVKD. J gave up 2 bases and V 7 bases, and 6 bases lay outside the gene matches. The CDR3 spans 14 residues. The chain's CDR3 is CAIKRQRDTDTQYF. The CDR3 nucleotides read TGTGCCATCAAGAGACAGCGGGACACAGATACGCAGTATTTT.

V is TRBV28 and J is TRBJ1-5; D is undetermined. Trimming took off 7 bases at V and 6 bases at J, with 25 bases between the two ends. The CDR3 consists of 17 residues. CDR1 and CDR2 from the germline V gene are MDHEN and SYDVKM. The CDR3 DNA reads TGTGCCAGCACAAGCTATGCCCCAGGAGCCTCGGGTCAGCCCCAGCATTTT. Translating gives CASTSYAPGASGQPQHF.

The table lists this clonotype with a few counts. V usage is TRBV19 and J usage is TRBJ2-1, with D unresolved. Germline loops: CDR1 LNHDA, CDR2 SQIVND (reference sequence). The CDR3 consists of 13 residues. V lost 4 bases and J 1 base, leaving 5 bases between the germline ends. CDR3 amino acids: CASSSGSYNEQFF. The CDR3 DNA is TGTGCCAGTAGTAGCGGTTCCTACAATGAGCAGTTCTTC.

The chain couples TRBV5-1 to TRBJ1-1; TRBD1 matches at 8 bases. In germline, CDR1 is SGHRS, CDR2 YFSETQ. V was clipped by 4 bases and J by 3 bases; unmatched bases: 2. The CDR3 extends over 13 amino acids. CDR3 in amino acids: CASSGQGYTEAFF. CDR3 sequence (DNA): TGCGCCAGCAGCGGACAGGGCTACACTGAAGCTTTCTTT.

This chain joins TRBV12-3 or TRBV12-4 and TRBJ2-7; D is unclear. The V end was cut by 5 bases, the J end by 6 bases, with 14 bases between. This CDR3 spans 13 amino acids. The CDR3 DNA is TGTGCCAGCAGTGTCCTCTTGGTCTCCGAGCAGTACTTC. It is translated as CASSVLLVSEQYF.

This sequence joins TRBV27 and TRBJ2-7, with D possibly being TRBD2 (5 bases). The CDR3 is made up of 15 amino acids. V was cut by 4 bases and J by 3 bases, with 16 bases left in between. Germline V CDR1 and CDR2: MNHEY, SMNVEV (reference sequence). This CDR3 is CASSYSRLTIYEQYV. The CDR3 DNA is TGTGCCAGCAGTTACTCCCGCTTGACTATCTACGAGCAGTACGTC.

The V and J genes are TRBV6-2 or TRBV6-3 and TRBJ2-5; 8 nucleotides align to TRBD2. Per germline, CDR1 MNHEY and CDR2 SVGEGT. The junction had 4 bases not matched to a gene; V was cut back by 6 bases and J by 1 base. The CDR3 spans 14 residues. The chain's CDR3 is CASRMTSAQETQYF. CDR3 sequence (DNA): TGTGCCAGCAGGATGACTAGCGCCCAAGAGACCCAGTACTTC.

This clonotype has a count of ten or more. V usage is TRBV6-2 or TRBV6-3 and J usage is TRBJ1-5, with D unresolved. V lost 4 bases and J 2 bases, leaving 18 bases between the germline ends. This CDR3 has 17 amino acids. The germline V gene has CDR1 MNHEY and CDR2 SVGEGT. The CDR3 coding sequence is TGTGCCAGCAGTTTCGACCCAGCACCTGGCGGCAATCAGCCCCAGCATTTT. Translated: CASSFDPAPGGNQPQHF.

The table lists this clonotype with many counts. V usage is TRBV12-3 or TRBV12-4 and J usage is TRBJ1-5, with D uncertain. The CDR3 is 12 amino acids. Trimming stripped 6 bases from V and 4 bases from J, with 7 bases between. The DNA for the CDR3 is TGTGCCAGCAGGGTTGGGAATCAGCCCCAGCATTTT. Amino acids: CASRVGNQPQHF.